Each of the 7 T cell receptor beta chains below was sequenced from the same sample in a study of radiotherapy plus CTLA-4 blockade in lung cancer. Assay: immunoSEQ multiplex PCR; the TCRdb copy retains only in-frame clones and omits some. This table holds about 59,000 clones, around 68% found once. The sample here was peripheral blood, taken from a patient treated with radiotherapy plus ipilimumab. The source of these receptors is a human donor with non-small cell lung cancer whose response to radiotherapy plus ipilimumab could not be evaluated.

The CDR3 DNA is TGTGCCAGTGGTCCCGGACTAGCGGGAGAAGTGGGAAACATTCAGTACTTC. Protein product: CASGPGLAGEVGNIQYF. This chain uses TRBV19 with TRBJ2-4; TRBD2 aligns across 13 bases. J lost 6 bases, V lost 8 bases, and 13 bases had no gene match. This CDR3 is 17 amino acids long. CDR1 LNHDA and CDR2 SQIVND come from the germline V gene (reference sequence).

V usage is TRBV10-1 and J usage is TRBJ2-7; the match to TRBD1 covers 8 bases. Germline V gene lookup returns CDR1 WNHNN and CDR2 SYGVQD (reference sequence). V shed 11 bases and J 2 bases; nucleotides not matched to a gene: 8. The length of the CDR3 is 13 residues. CDR3 sequence reads: CAADPDRAYEQYF. CDR3 in DNA: TGCGCCGCGGACCCGGACAGGGCCTACGAGCAGTACTTC.

The CDR3 DNA is TGTGCCATCAGTGAGTCCCCAGGGCTGAACACTGAAGCTTTCTTT. Protein: CAISESPGLNTEAFF. The chain is built from TRBV10-3 and TRBJ1-1, with D perhaps TRBD1 (5 bases). This CDR3 comprises 15 residues. V was clipped by 0 bases and J by 0 bases, with 8 bases between them. Germline CDR1 ENHRY, CDR2 SYGVKD.

The V and J genes are TRBV5-8 and TRBJ1-2; the D gene is possibly TRBD1 (5 bases). The germline CDR1 and CDR2 sequences are SGHTS and YDEGEE. Trimming left V 1 base short and J 2 bases short, with 15 bases between. This CDR3 comprises 16 residues. For the CDR3, the DNA is TGTGCCAGCAGCTTGTTCGAAGTTTCAGGGAACTATGGCTACACCTTC. Residues: CASSLFEVSGNYGYTF.

The chain carries TRBV19 and TRBJ2-1, with 8 bases aligning to TRBD2. The germline V gene has CDR1 LNHDA and CDR2 SQIVND (reference sequence). The CDR3 consists of 16 residues. Germline trimming cut 3 bases from V and 7 bases from J; bases unmatched to any gene: 11. Here the CDR3 reads CASSILPAGLGNEQFF. The CDR3 coding sequence is TGTGCCAGTAGTATTCTCCCAGCGGGACTAGGGAATGAGCAGTTCTTC.

This chain links TRBV20-1 with TRBJ2-7; D may be TRBD1 (5 bases). Germline V CDR1 and CDR2: DFQATT, SNEGSKA (reference sequence). The CDR3 is 11 amino acids. V was pared by 3 bases and J by 7 bases, with 10 bases between. The CDR3 nucleotides read TGCAGTGCTAGGGCAGGGCGGGAGCAGTACTTC. This translates into CSARAGREQYF.

The rearrangement joins TRBV29-1 to TRBJ1-3; no clear D gene. CDR3 length: 14 residues. Germline-derived CDR1 and CDR2 are SQVTM and ANQGSEA. V shed 0 bases and J shed 0 bases, with 6 bases lying between them. The CDR3 DNA follows: TGCAGCGTTGAAGACAGATTCTCTGGAAACACCATATATTTT. Its protein is CSVEDRFSGNTIYF.